This TCR beta chain was recorded in a study of CD8 T cells in ankylosing spondylitis. Study results and limitations: A motif of roughly 8 highly homologous TCR beta variants was seen as apparently characteristic of ankylosing spondylitis blood.

A note on this clonotype: Its antigen is not known.

Each TCR beta library was made by quantitative 5'-RACE that incorporated molecular barcodes. TCRdb called the 5' RACE reads again in MiXCR, with one record for every CDR3 protein. The top ten clones hold roughly 1% of a sample with 400,000 or so distinct CDR3 sequences, 20% to 30% of them seen once. The source of this sequence is a male donor with ankylosing spondylitis. The specimen sequenced was blood, either unsorted or a sorted T cell fraction (not recorded which).

The CDR3 DNA reads TGTGCCAGCAGTTCTCCGGGACCCTTTAGGCCCCAGCATTTT. Translation gives CASSSPGPFRPQHF. The rearrangement joins TRBV28 to TRBJ1-5, with TRBD1 as a possible D gene (5 bases). The V end lost 4 bases, the J end lost 9 bases, and 16 bases lay between the germline ends. Germline V gene sequence: CDR1 MDHEN, CDR2 SYDVKM. The CDR3 has 14 amino acids. The entire variable domain, with the rest obtained from reference TRBV28 and TRBJ1-5, is as follows: DVKVTQSSRYLVKRTGEKVFLECVQDMDHENMFWYRQDPGLGLRLIYFSYDVKMKEKGDIPEGYSVSREKKERFSLILESASTNQTSMYLCASSSPGPFRPQHFGDGTRLSIL.